This is a list of T cell receptor beta chains from one sample in a study of blood T cells in healthy people across ages. In TCRdb, the 5' RACE reads were re-called with MiXCR into one record per CDR3 protein. The data contain more than 750,000 distinct CDR3 sequences, about 29% of them singletons. This sample was shared with a second study, whose subject was T cells of mothers and their children.

Sample: blood. These receptors all stem from a woman aged 40 to 50 in good health. The CDR3 runs from the conserved cysteine through the conserved F or W. Each record gives: V gene, D gene, J gene, clone size, CDR3 protein, CDR3 DNA. A D gene is named only where the DNA matches it firmly. Expanded clones are given a class, and other clones once, few, many or no size at all.

V gene: TRBV11-1
D gene: TRBD1
J gene: TRBJ1-1
clone size: few
CDR3 protein: CASSSDRGPNTEAFF
CDR3 DNA: TGTGCCAGCAGCAGTGACAGGGGGCCGAACACTGAAGCTTTCTTT

V gene: TRBV7-6
D gene: TRBD1
J gene: TRBJ2-7
clone size: NA
CDR3 protein: CASSQGRQGAYEQYF
CDR3 DNA: TGTGCCAGCAGCCAGGGGAGACAGGGGGCGTACGAGCAGTACTTC

V gene: TRBV7-2
D gene: TRBD2
J gene: TRBJ2-7
clone size: many
CDR3 protein: CASSWTSGGASYEQYF
CDR3 DNA: TGTGCCAGCAGCTGGACTAGCGGGGGGGCCTCCTACGAGCAGTACTTC

V gene: TRBV5-1
D gene: NA
J gene: TRBJ1-2
clone size: NA
CDR3 protein: CASSSVPGHYGYTF
CDR3 DNA: TGCGCCAGCAGCTCCGTACCTGGGCACTATGGCTACACCTTC

V gene: TRBV19
D gene: TRBD1
J gene: TRBJ2-1
clone size: many
CDR3 protein: CASSMGTGYNEQFF
CDR3 DNA: TGTGCCAGTAGTATGGGGACAGGGTACAATGAGCAGTTCTTC

V gene: TRBV27
D gene: TRBD1
J gene: TRBJ1-2
clone size: few
CDR3 protein: CASSLSNRGKGYGYTF
CDR3 DNA: TGTGCCAGCAGTTTATCGAACAGGGGTAAAGGCTATGGCTACACCTTC

V gene: TRBV6-2/TRBV6-3
D gene: NA
J gene: TRBJ1-1
clone size: many
CDR3 protein: CASSYIGRENTEAFF
CDR3 DNA: TGTGCCAGCAGTTACATTGGCAGGGAGAACACTGAAGCTTTCTTT

V gene: TRBV10-3
D gene: NA
J gene: TRBJ2-3
clone size: NA
CDR3 protein: CAISDLTDTQYF
CDR3 DNA: TGTGCCATCAGTGACCTTACAGATACGCAGTATTTT

V gene: TRBV7-9
D gene: NA
J gene: TRBJ1-6
clone size: NA
CDR3 protein: CASSFQGGSPLHF
CDR3 DNA: TGTGCCAGCAGCTTTCAGGGAGGATCACCCCTCCACTTT

V gene: TRBV24-1
D gene: NA
J gene: TRBJ2-3
clone size: NA
CDR3 protein: CATSDSVIGSRANTQYF
CDR3 DNA: TGTGCCACCAGTGATTCGGTCATCGGTTCACGGGCAAATACGCAGTATTTT

V gene: TRBV20-1
D gene: NA
J gene: TRBJ1-5
clone size: NA
CDR3 protein: CSANRQDFAPSQPQHF
CDR3 DNA: TGCAGTGCCAACCGACAGGATTTTGCTCCTTCCCAGCCCCAGCATTTT

V gene: TRBV28
D gene: NA
J gene: TRBJ1-2
clone size: many
CDR3 protein: CARQGGGYTF
CDR3 DNA: TGTGCCAGACAGGGAGGCGGCTACACCTTC

V gene: TRBV20-1
D gene: TRBD2
J gene: TRBJ2-1
clone size: NA
CDR3 protein: CSAFSGDFFNEQFF
CDR3 DNA: TGCAGTGCTTTTAGCGGGGACTTCTTCAATGAGCAGTTCTTC

V gene: TRBV5-1
D gene: NA
J gene: TRBJ2-1
clone size: NA
CDR3 protein: CASSLASGISLGGQFF
CDR3 DNA: TGCGCCAGCAGCTTGGCGTCCGGGATCTCCCTAGGCGGGCAGTTCTTC

V gene: TRBV4-3
D gene: TRBD1
J gene: TRBJ1-5
clone size: NA
CDR3 protein: CASSQDWQGDQPQHF
CDR3 DNA: TGCGCCAGCAGCCAAGATTGGCAGGGGGATCAGCCCCAGCATTTT

V gene: TRBV28
D gene: NA
J gene: TRBJ2-7
clone size: few
CDR3 protein: CASSFARSYNEQYF
CDR3 DNA: TGTGCCAGCAGTTTTGCCCGCTCCTACAATGAGCAGTACTTC

V gene: TRBV3-1
D gene: TRBD2
J gene: TRBJ2-3
clone size: NA
CDR3 protein: CASSPFGEGDTQYF
CDR3 DNA: TGTGCCAGCAGCCCTTTCGGGGAGGGAGATACGCAGTATTTT

V gene: TRBV20-1
D gene: TRBD1
J gene: TRBJ2-7
clone size: NA
CDR3 protein: CSARAGTGGFQYF
CDR3 DNA: TGCAGTGCTAGAGCCGGGACAGGGGGATTTCAGTACTTC

V gene: TRBV5-1
D gene: NA
J gene: TRBJ2-1
clone size: few
CDR3 protein: CASSLAFVRVTDNEQFF
CDR3 DNA: TGCGCCAGCAGCTTGGCCTTTGTCAGGGTAACTGACAATGAGCAGTTCTTC

V gene: TRBV7-3
D gene: TRBD1
J gene: TRBJ2-5
clone size: many
CDR3 protein: CASSLGQLSKETQYF
CDR3 DNA: TGTGCCAGCAGCCTGGGACAGCTTTCAAAAGAGACCCAGTACTTC

V gene: TRBV20-1
D gene: NA
J gene: TRBJ1-2
clone size: many
CDR3 protein: CSARDLGQKTNYGYTF
CDR3 DNA: TGCAGTGCTAGAGATCTGGGGCAGAAAACTAACTATGGCTACACCTTC

V gene: TRBV12-3/TRBV12-4
D gene: TRBD1
J gene: TRBJ2-6
clone size: few
CDR3 protein: CASSLPGQGAGANVLTF
CDR3 DNA: TGTGCCAGCAGTTTGCCGGGACAGGGGGCTGGGGCCAACGTCCTGACTTTC

V gene: TRBV20-1
D gene: NA
J gene: TRBJ1-2
clone size: NA
CDR3 protein: CRGPAGHGYTF
CDR3 DNA: TGCAGGGGCCCGGCAGGGCATGGCTACACCTTC

V gene: TRBV6-5
D gene: NA
J gene: TRBJ2-5
clone size: NA
CDR3 protein: CASWSLVQETQYF
CDR3 DNA: TGTGCCAGCTGGTCCCTGGTTCAAGAGACCCAGTACTTC

V gene: TRBV20-1
D gene: NA
J gene: TRBJ2-5
clone size: many
CDR3 protein: CSARDWTQLRQETQYF
CDR3 DNA: TGCAGTGCTAGAGATTGGACTCAGTTACGCCAAGAGACCCAGTACTTC

V gene: TRBV12-3/TRBV12-4
D gene: NA
J gene: TRBJ2-7
clone size: NA
CDR3 protein: CASSHVLPTETPYEQYF
CDR3 DNA: TGTGCCAGCAGCCACGTGCTGCCGACCGAGACCCCCTACGAGCAGTACTTC

V gene: TRBV15
D gene: TRBD1
J gene: TRBJ2-6
clone size: NA
CDR3 protein: CATSRGRMGQPSSGANVLTF
CDR3 DNA: TGTGCCACCAGCAGAGGACGAATGGGACAGCCCAGTAGTGGGGCCAACGTCCTGACTTTC

V gene: TRBV28
D gene: TRBD1
J gene: TRBJ2-3
clone size: many
CDR3 protein: CASSVPGQGTDTQYF
CDR3 DNA: TGTGCCAGCAGTGTACCGGGACAGGGCACAGATACGCAGTATTTT

V gene: TRBV28
D gene: NA
J gene: TRBJ1-2
clone size: few
CDR3 protein: CASLSGENYGYTF
CDR3 DNA: TGTGCCAGTCTATCGGGTGAAAACTATGGCTACACCTTC

V gene: TRBV5-1
D gene: TRBD1
J gene: TRBJ2-7
clone size: NA
CDR3 protein: CASSLEIQGGLYYEQYF
CDR3 DNA: TGCGCCAGCAGCTTGGAAATACAGGGGGGACTCTACTACGAGCAGTACTTC

V gene: TRBV6-2/TRBV6-3
D gene: NA
J gene: TRBJ1-4
clone size: few
CDR3 protein: CASSYSSGTTNEKLFF
CDR3 DNA: TGTGCCAGCAGTTACTCGAGCGGTACAACTAATGAAAAACTGTTTTTT

V gene: TRBV9
D gene: TRBD2
J gene: TRBJ2-3
clone size: few
CDR3 protein: CASSVAGGHDSTQYF
CDR3 DNA: TGTGCCAGCAGCGTAGCGGGGGGGCACGATAGTACGCAGTATTTT

V gene: TRBV3-1
D gene: NA
J gene: TRBJ2-5
clone size: NA
CDR3 protein: CASSLELGSRGETQYF
CDR3 DNA: TGTGCCAGCAGCCTCGAGCTGGGCAGCCGGGGAGAGACCCAGTACTTC

V gene: TRBV6-5
D gene: NA
J gene: TRBJ2-4
clone size: NA
CDR3 protein: CAGSLQYRVAQETQHF
CDR3 DNA: TGTGCCGGCAGTCTACAATACAGGGTAGCCCAAGAGACCCAGCACTTC

V gene: TRBV3-1
D gene: NA
J gene: TRBJ2-7
clone size: few
CDR3 protein: CASSPTSGDSYEQYF
CDR3 DNA: TGTGCCAGCAGCCCGACCTCAGGGGACTCCTACGAGCAGTACTTC

V gene: TRBV20-1
D gene: NA
J gene: TRBJ1-4
clone size: few
CDR3 protein: CSAHLPWEQPNFATNEKLFF
CDR3 DNA: TGCAGTGCGCACCTTCCGTGGGAACAGCCGAACTTTGCAACTAATGAAAAACTGTTTTTT

V gene: TRBV7-9
D gene: NA
J gene: TRBJ2-5
clone size: NA
CDR3 protein: CASSFRAGTETQYF
CDR3 DNA: TGTGCCAGCAGCTTTAGGGCAGGGACAGAGACCCAGTACTTC

V gene: TRBV24-1
D gene: NA
J gene: TRBJ1-2
clone size: NA
CDR3 protein: CATSDRNDGGFNYGYTF
CDR3 DNA: TGTGCCACCAGTGACCGTAACGACGGAGGTTTTAACTATGGCTACACCTTC

V gene: TRBV27
D gene: NA
J gene: TRBJ2-7
clone size: many
CDR3 protein: CASSPWGSSYEQYF
CDR3 DNA: TGTGCCAGCAGCCCCTGGGGGAGCTCCTACGAGCAGTACTTC

V gene: TRBV9
D gene: NA
J gene: TRBJ2-1
clone size: few
CDR3 protein: CASSALGSSYNEQFF
CDR3 DNA: TGTGCCAGCAGCGCCCTGGGTAGCTCCTACAATGAGCAGTTCTTC

V gene: TRBV7-9
D gene: TRBD1
J gene: TRBJ1-1
clone size: NA
CDR3 protein: CASSSTTTGGRTEAFF
CDR3 DNA: TGTGCCAGCAGCTCCACAACGACAGGGGGACGAACTGAAGCTTTCTTT

V gene: TRBV5-1
D gene: TRBD1
J gene: TRBJ2-5
clone size: NA
CDR3 protein: CASSLPGQPQETQYF
CDR3 DNA: TGCGCCAGCAGCCTCCCGGGACAGCCCCAAGAGACCCAGTACTTC

V gene: TRBV6-2/TRBV6-3
D gene: NA
J gene: TRBJ2-7
clone size: many
CDR3 protein: CASRQNGLVSYEQYF
CDR3 DNA: TGTGCCAGCAGGCAGAACGGTCTGGTCTCCTACGAGCAGTACTTC

V gene: TRBV18
D gene: NA
J gene: TRBJ2-7
clone size: many
CDR3 protein: CASSPEGGYEQYF
CDR3 DNA: TGTGCCAGCTCACCTGAGGGGGGCTACGAGCAGTACTTC

V gene: TRBV6-5
D gene: NA
J gene: TRBJ1-2
clone size: NA
CDR3 protein: CASSYSARPFYGYTF
CDR3 DNA: TGTGCCAGCAGTTACTCAGCCAGGCCATTCTATGGCTACACCTTC

V gene: TRBV20-1
D gene: NA
J gene: TRBJ2-1
clone size: NA
CDR3 protein: CSASGGGDNEQFF
CDR3 DNA: TGCAGTGCTAGCGGGGGCGGGGACAATGAGCAGTTCTTC

V gene: TRBV9
D gene: NA
J gene: TRBJ1-3
clone size: NA
CDR3 protein: CASSPRREIGAGNTIYF
CDR3 DNA: TGTGCCAGCAGTCCCAGGAGGGAGATTGGGGCTGGAAACACCATATATTTT

V gene: TRBV5-1
D gene: NA
J gene: TRBJ2-1
clone size: many
CDR3 protein: CASSPVPAGAIPLEQFF
CDR3 DNA: TGCGCCAGCAGCCCTGTTCCTGCCGGGGCCATCCCCTTGGAGCAGTTCTTC

V gene: TRBV28
D gene: TRBD1
J gene: TRBJ1-1
clone size: NA
CDR3 protein: CASSLIPRQGRGLTEAFF
CDR3 DNA: TGTGCCAGCAGTTTAATCCCAAGACAGGGGAGGGGGTTGACTGAAGCTTTCTTT

V gene: TRBV5-1
D gene: NA
J gene: TRBJ2-1
clone size: NA
CDR3 protein: CAGSLGGGVEEQFF
CDR3 DNA: TGCGCCGGCAGCTTGGGCGGAGGGGTTGAGGAGCAGTTCTTC

V gene: TRBV12-3/TRBV12-4
D gene: NA
J gene: TRBJ1-6
clone size: many
CDR3 protein: CASSLDSSYNSPLHF
CDR3 DNA: TGTGCCAGCAGTTTAGACAGCTCCTATAATTCACCCCTCCACTTT

V gene: TRBV20-1
D gene: TRBD1
J gene: TRBJ2-5
clone size: NA
CDR3 protein: CSARRDRGSETQYF
CDR3 DNA: TGCAGTGCCAGGCGGGACAGGGGTTCAGAGACCCAGTACTTC